This TCR beta chain derives from a study of blood T cell repertoires in COVID-19. Study in general: Italy, Spain and the United States were the sources of the convalescent and acute COVID-19 samples. T cells, B-cell-depleted T cells, or PBMCs supplied cDNA or gDNA.

Authors' processing steps: Amplification of reference gene primers provided the estimated nucleated cell counts. Measured with immunoSEQ multiplex PCR; TCRdb has only the in-frame clones, and not every one. For V, J and clone size, that table is used; D and trimming come from the DNA. The sample lists about 74,000 clones, approximately 80% occurring once. CDR1 and CDR2 from the germline V gene are LNHDA and SQIVND (reference sequence). There are 15 residues in the CDR3. V was pared by 2 bases and J by 5 bases, with 13 bases between. The TCR was taken from a man at least 80 years old with acute or convalescent COVID-19. This chain links TRBV19 with TRBJ2-1; a possible D gene is TRBD1 (6 bases). Source material: peripheral blood. CDR3 in DNA: TGTGCCAGTAGTATAAGGCGACAGGCGAACAATGAGCAGTTCTTC. This sequence encodes CASSIRRQANNEQFF. Together with reference TRBV19 and TRBJ2-1, the CDR3 gives the full variable domain: DGGITQSPKYLFRKEGQNVTLSCEQNLNHDAMYWYRQDPGQGLRLIYYSQIVNDFQKGDIAEGYSVSREKKESFPLTVTSAQKNPTAFYLCASSIRRQANNEQFFGPGTRLTVL.